Below, 29 T cell receptor beta chains from the same sample are listed, as sequenced in a study of cytomegalovirus exposure and HLA in healthy donors. Both 60 Vbeta primers and 13 Jbeta primers went into the PCR. The method was immunoSEQ multiplex PCR; TCRdb's version includes in-frame clones alone and lacks a portion of them. The sample data list around 70,000 clones. Sequenced: PBMCs. Receptor source: a middle-aged man in good health and CMV-seronegative.

Points on this clone: The junction and the germline gene differ at one end; a read error may be behind it. This chain joins TRBV10-3 and TRBJ1-2; 7 nucleotides align to TRBD1. The CDR3 extends over 13 amino acids. Germline CDR1 reads ENHRY; CDR2 reads SYGVKD. The CDR3 region is CAIRESGQYGYTF. DNA for the CDR3: TGTGCCATCAGGGAGTCGGGACAGTATGGCTACACCTTC.

The CDR3: CASSIYPGVDQPQHF. In DNA, the CDR3 is TGTGCCAGTAGTATATATCCAGGGGTAGATCAGCCCCAGCATTTT. V gene TRBV19 combines with J gene TRBJ1-5; TRBD1 might be the D (6 bases). Deletions cut 2 bases from V and 5 bases from J, with 13 bases between. The CDR3 has 15 residues. CDR1 LNHDA and CDR2 SQIVND come from the germline V gene (reference sequence).

This chain links TRBV19 with TRBJ2-5, with D uncertain. Trimming took off 0 bases at V and 3 bases at J, with 17 bases between the two ends. The germline CDR1 and CDR2 sequences are LNHDA and SQIVND (reference sequence). The CDR3 has 17 amino acids. The CDR3 here is CASSIEAGTQMEETQYF. CDR3 DNA sequence: TGTGCCAGTAGTATAGAGGCAGGTACTCAAATGGAAGAGACCCAGTACTTC.

This sequence joins TRBV28 and TRBJ2-5; 13 nucleotides align to TRBD2. Germline-derived CDR1 and CDR2 are MDHEN and SYDVKM. V gave up 6 bases and J gave up 4 bases; unmatched junction bases: 8. CDR3 length equals 16 residues. The DNA of the CDR3 is TGTGCCAGCAGATCGGGACTAGCGGGATCTGGAGAGACCCAGTACTTC. Its protein product is CASRSGLAGSGETQYF. Drawing the rest from reference TRBV28 and TRBJ2-5, the complete variable domain is DVKVTQSSRYLVKRTGEKVFLECVQDMDHENMFWYRQDPGLGLRLIYFSYDVKMKEKGDIPEGYSVSREKKERFSLILESASTNQTSMYLCASRSGLAGSGETQYFGPGTRLLVL.

This chain uses TRBV28 with TRBJ1-2; 11 nucleotides agree with TRBD1. V gave up 1 base and J gave up 7 bases; unmatched junction bases: 5. Germline-derived CDR1 and CDR2 are MDHEN and SYDVKM. This CDR3 comprises 15 residues. The CDR3 region is CASSLLDRGLFGYTF. The CDR3 nucleotides read TGTGCCAGCAGTTTATTGGACAGGGGGCTGTTTGGCTACACCTTC.

The J gene is TRBJ1-2, the V gene TRBV4-3; tentative D call: TRBD1 (5 bases). Between the trimmed V and J ends, which lost 3 bases and 2 bases, there was a span of 13 bases. The CDR3 contains 15 residues. Germline CDR1 is LGHNA and CDR2 is YSLEER. The CDR3 loop is CASSQSATGNYGYTF. CDR3 DNA sequence: TGCGCCAGCAGCCAGTCTGCTACAGGAAACTATGGCTACACCTTC.

This chain joins TRBV5-1 and TRBJ1-2; D not resolved. V lost 4 bases, J lost 7 bases, and 20 bases lay in between. This CDR3 contains 15 residues. Germline CDR1 is SGHRS and CDR2 is YFSETQ. In DNA form, the CDR3 reads TGCGCCAGCAGCCCCGTTGGAGGTACGGTCGGTGGCTACACCTTC. Translated, it gives CASSPVGGTVGGYTF.

The chain has TRBV7-2 and TRBJ1-5; 7 nucleotides match TRBD1. The ends lost 5 bases at V and 14 bases at J; junction bases unmatched: 12. The CDR3 loop spans 13 amino acids. Germline CDR1 SGHTA, CDR2 FQGNSA. CDR3 in DNA: TGTGCCAGCAGCGAGGGAGTAGGGGGCCAAGAGCATTTT. Protein sequence: CASSEGVGGQEHF.

V and J are TRBV5-6 and TRBJ1-4; D gene unclear. V lost 1 base to trimming and J lost 4 bases, with 8 bases between them. The CDR3 has 14 amino acids. CDR1 is SGHDT and CDR2 is YYEEEE in the germline V gene. The CDR3 nucleotides read TGTGCCAGCAGCTTGACACAGCATAATGAAAAACTGTTTTTT. The encoded protein is CASSLTQHNEKLFF.

V is TRBV7-9 and J is TRBJ2-5; 12 bases map to TRBD1. V gave up 5 bases and J gave up 5 bases; unmatched junction bases: 12. CDR1 is SEHNR, CDR2 FQNEAQ, per germline (reference sequence). The CDR3 has 17 amino acids. This CDR3 reads CASSERGDRGRGETQYF. The CDR3 coding sequence is TGTGCCAGCAGCGAGCGTGGGGACAGGGGGCGCGGGGAGACCCAGTACTTC.

The chain recombines TRBV4-2 with TRBJ2-2, with TRBD2 matching over 9 bases. The CDR3 sequence is 15 residues long. The junction had 4 bases not matched to a gene; V was cut back by 2 bases and J by 6 bases. CDR1 is LGHNA, CDR2 YNFKEQ, per germline. The CDR3 DNA reads TGTGCCAGCAGCCAACCGCGGGGGGGGGCCGGGGAGCTGTTTTTT. Residues: CASSQPRGGAGELFF.

The J gene is TRBJ1-1, the V gene TRBV11-3; D remains unclear. Trimming took 1 base from V and 6 from J, leaving 15 bases between them. Germline V gene data show CDR1 as SGHNT and CDR2 as YENEEA. The CDR3 sequence is 15 residues long. CDR3 in amino acids: CASSLGADPSSEAFF. The CDR3 bases are TGTGCCAGCAGCTTAGGGGCTGACCCTTCATCTGAAGCTTTCTTT.

This chain uses TRBV19 with TRBJ1-1, with a possible D match to TRBD1 (6 bases). The V gene lost 0 bases and the J gene lost 3 bases, with 8 bases spanning the gap. Germline CDR1 is LNHDA and CDR2 is SQIVND (reference sequence). The CDR3 covers 14 residues. The CDR3 is CASSIDPGDTEAFF. As DNA, the CDR3 is TGTGCCAGTAGTATAGATCCAGGGGACACTGAAGCTTTCTTT.

This rearrangement joins TRBV5-6 to TRBJ2-3; weak D call: TRBD1 (5 bases). The CDR3 length is 13 residues. From germline, CDR1 is SGHDT and CDR2 YYEEEE. Between the trimmed V and J ends, which lost 3 bases and 7 bases, there was a span of 12 bases. The CDR3 nucleotides read TGTGCCAGCAGCTCCAGACAGCCCTATACGCAGTATTTT. Translated, it gives CASSSRQPYTQYF.

The chain couples TRBV7-9 to TRBJ2-7, with 8 nucleotides matching TRBD1. This CDR3 region has 14 residues. Germline V gives CDR1 SEHNR, CDR2 FQNEAQ (reference sequence). V shed 5 bases and J 6 bases; nucleotides not matched to a gene: 9. CDR3 DNA sequence: TGTGCCAGCAGCCTTCCGACAGGGGTGGGCGAGCAGTACTTC. Encoded protein: CASSLPTGVGEQYF.

The chain combines TRBV7-2 with TRBJ2-7; D might be TRBD1 (6 bases). CDR3 size: 14 residues. V lost 3 bases and J lost 4, with 13 bases in between. Per germline, CDR1 SGHTA and CDR2 FQGNSA. CDR3 coding DNA: TGTGCCAGCAGCTTTGGACAGCCCCCGTACGAGCAGTACTTC. This translates into CASSFGQPPYEQYF.

V is TRBV30 and J is TRBJ2-3; 7 nucleotides line up with TRBD1. The junction had 3 bases not matched to a gene; V was cut back by 0 bases and J by 0 bases. Germline V gene data show CDR1 as GTSNPN and CDR2 as SVGIG (reference sequence). This CDR3 region has 15 residues. The CDR3 DNA reads TGTGCCTGGAGTGTTGGACAGGCTAGCACAGATACGCAGTATTTT. It specifies CAWSVGQASTDTQYF.

As DNA, the CDR3 is TGTGCCAGCAGCTTAGCGACACCGACTGAAGCTTTCTTT. It specifies CASSLATPTEAFF. The rearrangement uses TRBV7-2 and TRBJ1-1, with D uncertain. The V gene lost 0 bases and the J gene lost 5 bases, with 7 bases spanning the gap. The germline V gene encodes CDR1 SGHTA and CDR2 FQGNSA. The CDR3 consists of 13 residues. The entire variable domain, with the rest obtained from reference TRBV7-2 and TRBJ1-1, is as follows: GAGVSQSPSNKVTEKGKDVELRCDPISGHTALYWYRQSLGQGLEFLIYFQGNSAPDKSGLPSDRFSAERTGGSVSTLTIQRTQQEDSAVYLCASSLATPTEAFFGQGTRLTVV.

This sequence joins TRBV10-1 and TRBJ2-3; D unresolved. Germline CDR1 is WNHNN and CDR2 is SYGVQD (reference sequence). The CDR3 consists of 12 residues. V was cut by 3 bases and J by 2 bases, with 3 bases left in between. CDR3 protein: CASSDYTDTQYF. The CDR3 bases are TGCGCCAGCAGTGACTACACAGATACGCAGTATTTT.

The chain carries TRBV11-3 and TRBJ2-7, with D unclear. Trimming pared 1 base from V and 2 bases from J, leaving 6 bases between. The CDR3 spans 13 residues. Germline CDR1 SGHNT, CDR2 YENEEA. The CDR3 DNA sequence: TGTGCCAGCAGCTTAGCAGGAACCTACGAGCAGTACTTC. This sequence encodes CASSLAGTYEQYF.

The J gene is TRBJ2-2, the V gene TRBV4-3; 7 bases align to TRBD1. The V gene end was trimmed by 3 bases and the J gene end by 7 bases; junction bases not matched to a gene: 11. Germline V gives CDR1 LGHNA, CDR2 YSLEER. The CDR3 is 16 residues long. The CDR3 sequence: CASSQTGPAEHGELFF. The CDR3, as DNA: TGCGCCAGCAGCCAGACAGGGCCGGCGGAACACGGGGAGCTGTTTTTT.

This sequence joins TRBV5-6 and TRBJ1-1, with 7 bases matching TRBD1. This CDR3 contains 12 residues. V gave up 4 bases and J gave up 7 bases; unmatched junction bases: 4. Germline CDR1 reads SGHDT; CDR2 reads YYEEEE. CDR3 residues: CASSGGQIEAFF. The CDR3 coding sequence is TGTGCCAGCAGCGGGGGACAGATTGAAGCTTTCTTT.

The chain employs TRBV4-3 and TRBJ2-3; no reliable D call. The germline gives CDR1 LGHNA, CDR2 YSLEER. Between the trimmed V and J ends, which lost 4 bases and 5 bases, there was a span of 10 bases. The CDR3 is 13 residues long. The CDR3 is CASSPTSGDTQYF. The DNA for the CDR3 is TGCGCCAGCAGCCCTACGTCTGGAGATACGCAGTATTTT.

The V call is TRBV4-3, the J call TRBJ2-5; 7 bases align to TRBD1. With the DNA end fitting TRBJ2-7 better, the J assignment may be wrong. The CDR3 runs 15 residues. CDR1 is LGHNA, CDR2 YSLEER, per germline. In DNA form, the CDR3 reads TGCGCCAGCAGCCAAGACTCGACAGGGACCTACGAGCAGTACTTC. Translation gives CASSQDSTGTYEQYF.

V and J are TRBV27 and TRBJ1-2, with no clear D. V lost 7 bases and J 6 bases, leaving 21 bases between the germline ends. Germline values: CDR1 MNHEY, CDR2 SMNVEV (reference sequence). The CDR3 spans 15 residues. CDR3 DNA: TGTGCCAGCACCCTAACTCCGGGGTTGAGGCATGGCTACACCTTC. Translated: CASTLTPGLRHGYTF.

This rearrangement joins TRBV12-2 to TRBJ2-7; the table's D call, TRBD1, has no DNA check behind it. TRBV12-2 has pseudogene status. CDR3 length: 13 amino acids. The CDR3 protein is CASRVRGPHEQYF. CDR3 sequence (DNA): TGTGCAAGTCGGGTCAGGGGGCCCCACGAGCAGTACTTC.

The chain combines TRBV2 with TRBJ2-3; 10 bases are a match to TRBD2. The CDR3 runs to 14 residues. Trimming removed 4 bases from V and 6 bases from J; junction bases left unmatched: 4. CDR1 is SNHLY, CDR2 FYNNEI, per germline. The CDR3 loop reads CASSGLAGEDTQYF. CDR3 DNA sequence: TGTGCCAGCAGTGGGCTAGCGGGAGAGGATACGCAGTATTTT.

The chain uses TRBV29-1 and TRBJ2-3; 9 bases line up with TRBD1. The junction had 6 bases not matched to a gene; V was cut back by 1 base and J by 4 bases. CDR1 and CDR2 from the germline V gene are SQVTM and ANQGSEA. CDR3 length: 15 amino acids. Written as DNA, the CDR3 is TGCAGCGTTGAAGTCGGGACAGGGATCCCAGATACGCAGTATTTT. Its translation: CSVEVGTGIPDTQYF.

The rearrangement links TRBV7-8 to TRBJ1-6, with 9 nucleotides matching TRBD1. V gave up 4 bases and J gave up 10 bases; unmatched junction bases: 8. CDR1 and CDR2 (germline): SGHVS, FQNEAQ. This CDR3 has 15 residues. CDR3 sequence reads: CASSSTDRGISPLHF. For the CDR3, the DNA is TGTGCCAGCAGCTCCACCGACAGGGGGATCTCACCCCTCCACTTT. The full variable domain, in which reference TRBV7-8 and TRBJ1-6 provide the parts outside the CDR3, is GAGVSQSPRYKVAKRGQDVALRCDPISGHVSLFWYQQALGQGPEFLTYFQNEAQLDKSGLPSDRFFAERPEGSVSTLKIQRTQQEDSAVYLCASSSTDRGISPLHFGNGTRLTVT.